The rows below give T cell receptor beta chains drawn from one sample of a study of T cells after yellow fever vaccination. From the 5' RACE reads, TCRdb called clonotypes with MiXCR, one entry per CDR3 protein. The sample records about 150,000 distinct CDR3 sequences, around 6.3% being singletons. The sequencing used CD4+ T cells sorted from PBMCs, collected 10 days after the yellow fever booster vaccination. All receptors come from a man younger than 45 who received the YFV17D yellow fever vaccine. Both conserved end residues are part of each CDR3. Each record gives: J gene, clone size, V gene, CDR3 protein. For some rows the clone size is stated as once, few or many, or as a class when expanded; others skip it.

j_call: TRBJ2-5
clone_size: many
v_call: TRBV20-1
cdr3_aa: CSAVSGETQYF

j_call: TRBJ1-5
clone_size: many
v_call: TRBV2
cdr3_aa: CASSDDLVGAQPQHF

j_call: TRBJ1-4
clone_size: many
v_call: TRBV27
cdr3_aa: CASSLVQGFGEKLFF

j_call: TRBJ2-5
clone_size: many
v_call: TRBV3-1
cdr3_aa: CASSHWSRDSLQETQYF

j_call: TRBJ2-1
clone_size: many
v_call: TRBV11-3
cdr3_aa: CASSQNHYNEQFF

j_call: TRBJ2-1
clone_size: few
v_call: TRBV20-1
cdr3_aa: CSARNSPSPPINEQFF

j_call: TRBJ2-1
clone_size: many
v_call: TRBV12-3/TRBV12-4
cdr3_aa: CASSFSPYNEQFF

j_call: TRBJ2-1
clone_size: many
v_call: TRBV21-1
cdr3_aa: CASSKGAPLYNEQFF

j_call: TRBJ2-1
clone_size: many
v_call: TRBV7-2
cdr3_aa: CASRQRYASWEQFF

j_call: TRBJ2-7
clone_size: few
v_call: TRBV6-5
cdr3_aa: CASSYVLKQGYEQYF

j_call: TRBJ2-3
clone_size: many
v_call: TRBV19
cdr3_aa: CASSPRDFRTDTQYF

j_call: TRBJ2-5
clone_size: many
v_call: TRBV12-3/TRBV12-4
cdr3_aa: CASSSQPGGTQYF

j_call: TRBJ2-5
clone_size: many
v_call: TRBV5-6
cdr3_aa: CASSLNLLAGAGETQYF

j_call: TRBJ2-7
clone_size: many
v_call: TRBV7-6
cdr3_aa: CASSPYGGVGSYEQYF

j_call: TRBJ2-7
clone_size: many
v_call: TRBV7-2
cdr3_aa: CASSRTVPRGYEQYF

j_call: TRBJ2-1
clone_size: few
v_call: TRBV7-2
cdr3_aa: CASSFRSGRAFRNEQFF

j_call: TRBJ2-7
clone_size: many
v_call: TRBV6-1
cdr3_aa: CASSRTGGPGYEQYF

j_call: TRBJ2-7
clone_size: .
v_call: TRBV20-1
cdr3_aa: CSAVGGLALSYEQYF

j_call: TRBJ2-1
clone_size: many
v_call: TRBV4-2
cdr3_aa: CASSQEGLAGYNEQFF

j_call: TRBJ2-3
clone_size: many
v_call: TRBV7-2
cdr3_aa: CASSLNGQGVHWAQYF

j_call: TRBJ2-1
clone_size: .
v_call: TRBV20-1
cdr3_aa: CCASGLAGTSSYNEQFF

j_call: TRBJ1-5
clone_size: many
v_call: TRBV12-3/TRBV12-4
cdr3_aa: CASSLGDRGNQPQHF

j_call: TRBJ2-2
clone_size: many
v_call: TRBV6-6
cdr3_aa: CASSRAGELFF

j_call: TRBJ2-2
clone_size: many
v_call: TRBV4-3
cdr3_aa: CASSREDGTGELFF

j_call: TRBJ1-5
clone_size: many
v_call: TRBV7-9
cdr3_aa: CASSFGYNQPQHF

j_call: TRBJ2-1
clone_size: many
v_call: TRBV7-2
cdr3_aa: CASSPLAGGVYNEQFF